This T cell receptor beta chain was sequenced in a study of beta chain features in type 1 diabetes. The study's findings and limits: Among patients with Type 1 diabetes, TCRB CDR3s were moderately but significantly shorter in every one of the four CD4+ subsets. For patients and controls alike, PCR might favor shorter templates to the same degree. Because the template was cDNA, high-expressing cells might be over-represented.

Expressed TCRB transcripts were sequenced because the entire RNA isolate underwent reverse transcription. The protocol was immunoSEQ multiplex PCR, while the TCRdb copy is restricted to in-frame clones and leaves out a portion. The sample has 300,000 to 450,000 clones, 10% to 15% seen once. This clone was seen only a few times. Its antigen is unidentified. V lost 5 bases and J lost 0; bases outside the gene matches: 2. The CDR3 is made up of 16 amino acids. In germline, CDR1 is SGHNT, CDR2 YENEEA. CD4+ cells of the naive, central memory, regulatory and stem cell-like memory types were sorted via CD45RO/CCR7/CD25/CD127/CD95/CD27.

Material: naive CD4+ T cells from blood. The chain employs TRBV11-3 and TRBJ2-3, with TRBD2 matching 13 bases. This clonotype originated in a woman in her late teens or twenties with type 1 diabetes. CDR3 amino acids: CASSKTSGRSTDTQYF. CDR3 bases: TGTGCCAGCAGCAAGACTAGCGGGAGGAGCACAGATACGCAGTATTTT.